The rows below give T cell receptor beta chains drawn from one sample of a study of cytomegalovirus exposure and HLA in healthy donors. TCRdb keeps only in-frame clones here, not all; method: immunoSEQ multiplex PCR. Of 200,000 to 250,000 clones listed, about 83% were seen once; the top ten hold roughly 10%. Sample: PBMCs. The receptors were sampled from a woman between 50 and 59 years old in good health and CMV-seropositive. The CDR3 runs from the conserved cysteine through the conserved F or W. Each record gives: J gene, V gene, D gene, clone size, CDR3 DNA, CDR3 protein. The D gene is left open where the match is weak. Rows give clone size only sometimes, using once, few, many, or a class for an expanded clone.

J: TRBJ2-4; V: TRBV10-3; D: TRBD1; size: NA; DNA: TGTGCCATCAGGGAAGACAGGGGTAGAAAAAACATTCAGTACTTC; CDR3: CAIREDRGRKNIQYF
J: TRBJ2-5; V: TRBV5-1; D: TRBD1; size: few; DNA: TGCGCCAGCAGCCCACAGGGGGCAGGGTTAGAGACCCAGTACTTC; CDR3: CASSPQGAGLETQYF
J: TRBJ2-3; V: TRBV27; D: TRBD2; size: NA; DNA: TGTGCCAGCAGACAGCGGGGGGGTGGTGATACGCAGTATTTT; CDR3: CASRQRGGGDTQYF
J: TRBJ1-2; V: TRBV30; D: TRBD1; size: NA; DNA: TGTGCCTGGAGGAGGGACAGGGGGCCCTCCTATGGCTACACCTTC; CDR3: CAWRRDRGPSYGYTF
J: TRBJ1-1; V: TRBV30; D: NA; size: NA; DNA: TGTGCCTGGAGTGGGGGGCTGGGCACTGAAGCTTTCTTT; CDR3: CAWSGGLGTEAFF
J: TRBJ2-3; V: TRBV10-3; D: NA; size: NA; DNA: TGTGCCATCAGTGAATTGCCAGTACCCACAGATACGCAGTATTTT; CDR3: CAISELPVPTDTQYF
J: TRBJ1-1; V: TRBV10-3; D: NA; size: NA; DNA: TGTGCCATCAATGCAGGGCCCGAAGCTTTCTTT; CDR3: CAINAGPEAFF
J: TRBJ1-2; V: TRBV2; D: NA; size: NA; DNA: TGTGCCAGCGGGGCGGGGTATGTTGGCTACACCTTC; CDR3: CASGAGYVGYTF
J: TRBJ2-4; V: TRBV5-4; D: TRBD1; size: few; DNA: TGTGCCAGCAGCCTTGACAGGGCCAACATTCAGTACTTC; CDR3: CASSLDRANIQYF
J: TRBJ1-2; V: TRBV12-1; D: NA; size: NA; DNA: TGTGCCAGCAGCCCGAGGTGGGACAGGGACGGCTATGGCTACACCTTC; CDR3: CASSPRWDRDGYGYTF
J: TRBJ1-1; V: TRBV5-1; D: TRBD1; size: NA; DNA: TGCGCCAGCAGCTTGAACAGGGGCGCCGAAGCTTTCTTT; CDR3: CASSLNRGAEAFF
J: TRBJ1-5; V: TRBV7-3; D: NA; size: NA; DNA: TGTGCCAGCAGCTCGGACACTGTGCCCAATCAGCCCCAGCATTTT; CDR3: CASSSDTVPNQPQHF
J: TRBJ1-6; V: TRBV7-2; D: NA; size: NA; DNA: TGTGCCAGCAGCTTGGACAGCAGGTTTAATAATTCACCCCTCCACTTT; CDR3: CASSLDSRFNNSPLHF
J: TRBJ2-7; V: TRBV27; D: TRBD1; size: NA; DNA: TGTGCCAGCAGTCAGGGGGCTAACTACGAGCAGTACTTC; CDR3: CASSQGANYEQYF
J: TRBJ2-3; V: TRBV5-1; D: TRBD1; size: NA; DNA: TGCGCCAGCAGCCGAGCACAGGGGGCTACAGATACGCAGTATTTT; CDR3: CASSRAQGATDTQYF
J: TRBJ2-5; V: TRBV2; D: NA; size: NA; DNA: TGTGCCAGCAGTGAGGAGACTAGTGAGACCCAGTACTTC; CDR3: CASSEETSETQYF
J: TRBJ2-7; V: TRBV2; D: TRBD2; size: NA; DNA: TGTGCCAGCAGCTCACTAGCGGGGGGGCGAGTGCAGTACTTC; CDR3: CASSSLAGGRVQYF
J: TRBJ2-3; V: TRBV5-7; D: TRBD2; size: NA; DNA: TGTGCCAGCAGCTTGACGCGCTCTAGCGGGGGTTCAGATACGCAGTATTTT; CDR3: CASSLTRSSGGSDTQYF
J: TRBJ2-5; V: TRBV6-1; D: TRBD1; size: once; DNA: TGTGCCAGCAGTTCACGACAGGGACGGGAGACCCAGTACTTC; CDR3: CASSSRQGRETQYF
J: TRBJ1-5; V: TRBV6-6; D: NA; size: NA; DNA: TGTGCCACCCAGGGATATAGCAATCAGCCCCAGCATTTT; CDR3: CATQGYSNQPQHF
J: TRBJ2-3; V: TRBV10-1; D: NA; size: NA; DNA: TGCGCCAGCAGTTGGGAGAGCACAGATACGCAGTATTTT; CDR3: CASSWESTDTQYF
J: TRBJ2-3; V: TRBV18; D: TRBD2; size: NA; DNA: TGTGCCAGCTCACCTACTGGACTAGCGGGGGGGCCAGATACGCAGTATTTT; CDR3: CASSPTGLAGGPDTQYF
J: TRBJ1-1; V: TRBV19; D: NA; size: NA; DNA: TGTGCCAGTGACTGGGGGGGGAGCACTGAAGCTTTCTTT; CDR3: CASDWGGSTEAFF
J: TRBJ2-7; V: TRBV28; D: TRBD1; size: NA; DNA: TGTGCCAGCAGTTCAAGGGGACAGGGGACCGTCGAGCAGTACTTC; CDR3: CASSSRGQGTVEQYF
J: TRBJ2-3; V: TRBV6-1; D: NA; size: NA; DNA: TGTGCCAGCAGTGGGCCGGGACACGATTACACAGATACGCAGTATTTT; CDR3: CASSGPGHDYTDTQYF
J: TRBJ2-1; V: TRBV5-1; D: TRBD1; size: NA; DNA: TGCGCCAGCAGCTTAGGACCGGGACAGGGAATCAATGAGCAGTTCTTC; CDR3: CASSLGPGQGINEQFF
J: TRBJ1-2; V: TRBV5-4; D: TRBD1; size: NA; DNA: TGTGCCAGCAGCTCCTGGGACAGCTTTCGTACTAACTATGGCTACACCTTC; CDR3: CASSSWDSFRTNYGYTF
J: TRBJ1-2; V: TRBV19; D: NA; size: once; DNA: TGTGCCAGTAGTTCTGTTAATGGCTACACCTTC; CDR3: CASSSVNGYTF
J: TRBJ2-7; V: TRBV7-9; D: TRBD1; size: NA; DNA: TGTGCCAGCAGCCGGGACAGTTCCTACGAGCAGTACTTC; CDR3: CASSRDSSYEQYF
J: TRBJ2-2; V: TRBV9; D: NA; size: NA; DNA: TGTGCCAGCAGCGTAGCCGACATACCCACCGGGGAGCTGTTTTTT; CDR3: CASSVADIPTGELFF
J: TRBJ1-5; V: TRBV6-1; D: NA; size: NA; DNA: TGTGCCAGCAGTGAAGCTGGCAGGAGCAATCAGCCCCAGCATTTT; CDR3: CASSEAGRSNQPQHF
J: TRBJ2-3; V: TRBV6-4; D: TRBD2; size: NA; DNA: TGTGCCAGCAGTGACTCGGGGACTAACACAGATACGCAGTATTTT; CDR3: CASSDSGTNTDTQYF
J: TRBJ1-2; V: TRBV7-9; D: NA; size: NA; DNA: TGTTCCAGCAGCCCCTCTCGAAACCCAGGCAACTATGGCTACACCTTC; CDR3: CSSSPSRNPGNYGYTF
J: TRBJ2-3; V: TRBV6-5; D: NA; size: NA; DNA: TGTGCCAGCAGGCCACGGGGGGCCGGGACAGATACGCAGTATTTT; CDR3: CASRPRGAGTDTQYF
J: TRBJ1-5; V: TRBV18; D: NA; size: NA; DNA: TGTGCCAGCTCATCAGACAGCGTCTATAGCAATCAGCCCCAGCATTTT; CDR3: CASSSDSVYSNQPQHF
J: TRBJ1-6; V: TRBV21-1; D: NA; size: NA; DNA: TGTGCCAGCAGCATTGATGGAGGCTCCTATAATTCACCCCTCCACTTT; CDR3: CASSIDGGSYNSPLHF
J: TRBJ2-6; V: TRBV4-3; D: NA; size: many; DNA: TGCGCCAGCAGCCAAGATCAGGGAACTGGGGCCAACGTCCTGACTTTC; CDR3: CASSQDQGTGANVLTF
J: TRBJ2-3; V: TRBV7-3; D: TRBD1; size: NA; DNA: TGTGCCAGCAGCCAGGGGGCCTCAGATACGCAGTATTTT; CDR3: CASSQGASDTQYF
J: TRBJ2-5; V: TRBV5-1; D: TRBD1; size: NA; DNA: TGCGCCAGCAGCAAAGGGACAGTCCAAGAGACCCAGTACTTC; CDR3: CASSKGTVQETQYF